This T cell receptor beta chain was sequenced for a study of T cell changes during pregnancy in multiple sclerosis. Sequenced by immunoSEQ multiplex PCR; TCRdb stores in-frame clones only, minus some. The sample holds approximately 82,000 clones; around nine tenths are singletons and the top ten take 0.4% to 0.6%. This TCR was sampled from a female donor with multiple sclerosis, enrolled in a pregnancy study. The source material was CD4+ T cells from peripheral blood mononuclear cells, sampled in the second trimester of pregnancy.

The CDR3 DNA reads TGTGCCAGCAATACGGGACTAGACCTCAATGAGCAGTTCTTC. Protein: CASNTGLDLNEQFF. The V call is TRBV6-1, the J call TRBJ2-1, with 8 nucleotides matching TRBD2. This CDR3 region has 14 residues. The trim removed 7 bases at V and 6 bases at J, leaving 8 bases unmatched. Germline V gene sequence: CDR1 MNHNS, CDR2 SASEGT.